The 6 T cell receptor beta chains below come from one sample, sequenced in a study of T cell responses to AZD1222 COVID-19 vaccine. The assay was immunoSEQ multiplex PCR, and TCRdb's table has in-frame clones only and misses some. In the table there are 30,000 to 35,000 clones, roughly 74% of which are singletons. The specimen was peripheral blood, collected 28 days after the second AZD1222 dose. The receptors originated from an adult who received the AZD1222 COVID-19 vaccine.

This clone was observed a few times. The chain joins TRBV7-9 to TRBJ1-2; 7 bases agree with TRBD1. The germline V gene encodes CDR1 SEHNR and CDR2 FQNEAQ (reference sequence). The CDR3 consists of 18 residues. After removal of 6 bases from V and 8 bases from J, the junction contained 24 bases not matched to a gene. The CDR3 DNA follows: TGTGCCAGCAGACGCGGGACAGAAACAAGGACAAACTCGGGAGGCTACACCTTC. Its translation is CASRRGTETRTNSGGYTF.

The V and J genes are TRBV3-1 (or the pseudogene TRBV3-2) and TRBJ1-6; 8 bases map to TRBD1. The germline gives CDR1 LGHDT, CDR2 YNNKEL (reference sequence). V shed 1 base, J shed 10 bases, and the junction held 6 bases outside the gene matches. This CDR3 contains 15 residues. DNA for the CDR3: TGTGCCAGCAGCCAAGGGACAGGGTTTGGGTCACCCCTCCACTTT. Translating it yields CASSQGTGFGSPLHF.

This clone appeared a single time. The CDR3 here is CASRYLAGAHEQFF. CDR3 DNA: TGTGCCAGCAGATACCTAGCGGGAGCTCATGAGCAGTTCTTC. This chain joins TRBV28 and TRBJ2-1; 10 positions agree with TRBD2. The CDR3 totals 14 residues. Looked up from germline, CDR1 is MDHEN and CDR2 is SYDVKM. Losses at the gene ends were 6 bases for V and 8 bases for J; bases not matched to a gene: 7.

The genes are TRBV10-3 and TRBJ2-1; 15 nucleotides match TRBD2. V gave up 4 bases and J gave up 12 bases; unmatched junction bases: 4. From germline, CDR1 is ENHRY and CDR2 SYGVKD. The CDR3 totals 14 residues. CDR3 amino acids: CAISAPGLAGGQFF. Here the CDR3 DNA reads TGTGCCATCAGTGCCCCGGGACTAGCGGGGGGGCAGTTCTTC.

The genes are TRBV29-1 and TRBJ1-4; D unresolved. Germline V gene lookup returns CDR1 SQVTM and CDR2 ANQGSEA. The germline V and J ends were trimmed by 3 bases and 8 bases, with 13 bases remaining between them. The CDR3 loop spans 13 amino acids. The CDR3 nucleotides are TGCAGCGTTGACTTCGGGCAGGAAGAAAAACTGTTTTTT. It specifies CSVDFGQEEKLFF.

V gene TRBV7-2 combines with J gene TRBJ2-3; D perhaps matches TRBD1 (6 bases). The V and J ends lost 2 bases and 1 base respectively, with 7 bases between them. The CDR3 is 14 residues long. Germline CDR1 and CDR2: SGHTA and FQGNSA. Here the CDR3 reads CASSLNRGTDTQYF. CDR3 nucleotides: TGTGCCAGCAGCTTAAACAGGGGCACAGATACGCAGTATTTT.